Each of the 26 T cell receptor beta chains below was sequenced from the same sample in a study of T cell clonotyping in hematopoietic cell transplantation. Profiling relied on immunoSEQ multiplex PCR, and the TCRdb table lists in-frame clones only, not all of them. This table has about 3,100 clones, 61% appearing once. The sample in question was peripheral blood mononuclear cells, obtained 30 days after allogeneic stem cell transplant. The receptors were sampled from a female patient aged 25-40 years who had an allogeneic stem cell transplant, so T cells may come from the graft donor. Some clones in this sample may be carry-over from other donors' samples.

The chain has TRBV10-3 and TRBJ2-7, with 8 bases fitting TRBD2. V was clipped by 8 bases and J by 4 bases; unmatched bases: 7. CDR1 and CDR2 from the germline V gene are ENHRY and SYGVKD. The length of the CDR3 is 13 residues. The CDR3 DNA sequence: TGTGCCATCGGCGGGACTAGTAGTTACGAGCAGTACTTC. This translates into CAIGGTSSYEQYF.

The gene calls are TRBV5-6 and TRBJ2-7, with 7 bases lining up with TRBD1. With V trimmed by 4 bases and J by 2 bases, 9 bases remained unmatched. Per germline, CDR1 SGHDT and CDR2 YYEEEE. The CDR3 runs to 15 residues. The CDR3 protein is CASSQGDRAPYEQYF. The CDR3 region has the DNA TGTGCCAGCAGCCAGGGGGACCGCGCGCCCTACGAGCAGTACTTC.

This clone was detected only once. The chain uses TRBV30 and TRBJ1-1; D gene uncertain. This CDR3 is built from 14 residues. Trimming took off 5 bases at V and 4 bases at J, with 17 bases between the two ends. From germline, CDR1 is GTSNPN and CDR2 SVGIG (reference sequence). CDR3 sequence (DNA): TGTGCCTGGGCACGAGGCAGGAGGTCCACTGAAGCTTTCTTT. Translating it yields CAWARGRRSTEAFF.

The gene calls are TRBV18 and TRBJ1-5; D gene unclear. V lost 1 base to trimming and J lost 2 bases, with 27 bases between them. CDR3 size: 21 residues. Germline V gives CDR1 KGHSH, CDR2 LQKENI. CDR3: CASSPRSIWESGNVGNQPQHF. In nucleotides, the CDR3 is TGTGCCAGCTCACCACGCTCCATATGGGAATCGGGGAACGTCGGCAATCAGCCCCAGCATTTT.

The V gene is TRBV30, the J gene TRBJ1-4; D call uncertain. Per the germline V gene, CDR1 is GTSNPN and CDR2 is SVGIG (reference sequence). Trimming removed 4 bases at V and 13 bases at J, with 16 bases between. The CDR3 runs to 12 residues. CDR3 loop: CAWTHSTKGLFF. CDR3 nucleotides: TGTGCCTGGACCCACAGCACCAAGGGACTGTTTTTT.

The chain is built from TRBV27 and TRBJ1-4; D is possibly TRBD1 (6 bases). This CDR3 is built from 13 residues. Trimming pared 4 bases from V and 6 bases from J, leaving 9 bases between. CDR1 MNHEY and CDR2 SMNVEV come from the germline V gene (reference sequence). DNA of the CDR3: TGTGCCAGCAGTTCAGAGGGGGATGAAAAACTGTTTTTT. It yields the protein CASSSEGDEKLFF.

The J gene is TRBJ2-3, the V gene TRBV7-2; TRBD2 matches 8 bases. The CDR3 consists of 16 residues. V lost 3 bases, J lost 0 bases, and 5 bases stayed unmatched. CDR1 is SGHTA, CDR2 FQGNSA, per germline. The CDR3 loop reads CASSFLAGWSTDTQYF. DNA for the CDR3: TGTGCCAGCAGCTTTTTAGCGGGGTGGAGCACAGATACGCAGTATTTT.

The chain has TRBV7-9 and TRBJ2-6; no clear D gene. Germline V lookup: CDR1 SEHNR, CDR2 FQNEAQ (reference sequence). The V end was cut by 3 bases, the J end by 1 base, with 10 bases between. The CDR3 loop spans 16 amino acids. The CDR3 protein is CASSFNTRSGANVLTF. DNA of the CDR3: TGTGCCAGCAGCTTCAACACTCGGTCTGGGGCCAACGTCCTGACTTTC.

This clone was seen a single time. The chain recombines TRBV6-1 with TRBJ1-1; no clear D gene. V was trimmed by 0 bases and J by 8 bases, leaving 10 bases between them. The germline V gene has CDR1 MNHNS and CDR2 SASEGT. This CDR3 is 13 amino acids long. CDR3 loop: CASSEATSGEAFF. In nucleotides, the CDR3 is TGTGCCAGCAGTGAAGCCACGAGTGGGGAAGCTTTCTTT.

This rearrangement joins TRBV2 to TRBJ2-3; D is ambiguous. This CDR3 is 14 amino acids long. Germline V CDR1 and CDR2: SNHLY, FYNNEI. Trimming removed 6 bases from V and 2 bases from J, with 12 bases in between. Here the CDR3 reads CASSKVVPTDTQYF. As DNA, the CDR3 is TGTGCCAGCAGCAAAGTAGTACCCACAGATACGCAGTATTTT. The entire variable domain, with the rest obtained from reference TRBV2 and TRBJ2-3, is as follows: EPEVTQTPSHQVTQMGQEVILRCVPISNHLYFYWYRQILGQKVEFLVSFYNNEISEKSEIFDDQFSVERPDGSNFTLKIRSTKLEDSAMYFCASSKVVPTDTQYFGPGTRLTVL.

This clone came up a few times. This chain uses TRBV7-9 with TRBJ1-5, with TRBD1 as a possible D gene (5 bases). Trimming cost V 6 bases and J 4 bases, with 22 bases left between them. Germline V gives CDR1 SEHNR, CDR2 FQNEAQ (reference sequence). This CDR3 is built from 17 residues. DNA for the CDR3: TGTGCCAGCAGTTGGGGGATAGGGGAGGCTACGAATCAGCCCCAGCATTTT. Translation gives CASSWGIGEATNQPQHF.

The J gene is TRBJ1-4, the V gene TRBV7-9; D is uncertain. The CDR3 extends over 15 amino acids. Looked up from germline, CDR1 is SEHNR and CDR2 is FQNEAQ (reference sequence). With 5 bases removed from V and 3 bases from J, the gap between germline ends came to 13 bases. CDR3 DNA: TGTGCCAGCAGCCCCTTGCTACCATCTAATGAAAAACTGTTTTTT. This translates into CASSPLLPSNEKLFF.

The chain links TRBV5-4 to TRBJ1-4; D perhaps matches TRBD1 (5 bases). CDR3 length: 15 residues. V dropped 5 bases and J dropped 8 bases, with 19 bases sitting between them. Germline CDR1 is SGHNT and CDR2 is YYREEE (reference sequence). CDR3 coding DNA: TGTGCCAGCAGTTCGGGACCGTTTGAGATGGAAAAACTGTTTTTT. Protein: CASSSGPFEMEKLFF.

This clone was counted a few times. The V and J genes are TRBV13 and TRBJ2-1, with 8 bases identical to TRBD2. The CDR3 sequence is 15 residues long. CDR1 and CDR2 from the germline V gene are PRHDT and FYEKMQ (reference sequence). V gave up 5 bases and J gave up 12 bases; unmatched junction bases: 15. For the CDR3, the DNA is TGTGCCAGCAGCGACCTAGCGGGTATGCTCGGTCGGCAGTTCTTC. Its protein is CASSDLAGMLGRQFF.

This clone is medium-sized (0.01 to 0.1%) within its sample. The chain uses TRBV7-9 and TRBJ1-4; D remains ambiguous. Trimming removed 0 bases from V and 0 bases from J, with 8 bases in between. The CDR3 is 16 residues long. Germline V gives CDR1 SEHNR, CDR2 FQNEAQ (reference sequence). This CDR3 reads CASSLAQSATNEKLFF. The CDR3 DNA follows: TGTGCCAGCAGCTTAGCACAGTCAGCAACTAATGAAAAACTGTTTTTT.

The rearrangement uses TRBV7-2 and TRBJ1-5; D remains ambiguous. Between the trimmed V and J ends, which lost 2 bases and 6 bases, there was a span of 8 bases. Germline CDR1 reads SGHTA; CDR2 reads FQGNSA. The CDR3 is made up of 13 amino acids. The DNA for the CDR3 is TGTGCCAGCAGCTTATACCGGAGTCAGCCCCAGCATTTT. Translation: CASSLYRSQPQHF.

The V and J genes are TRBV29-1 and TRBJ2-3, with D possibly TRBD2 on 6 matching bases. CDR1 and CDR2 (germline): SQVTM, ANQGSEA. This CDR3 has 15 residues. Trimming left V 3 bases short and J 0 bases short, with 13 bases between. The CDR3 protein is CSVDRGGESTDTQYF. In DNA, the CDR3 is TGCAGCGTTGATCGCGGCGGGGAAAGCACAGATACGCAGTATTTT.

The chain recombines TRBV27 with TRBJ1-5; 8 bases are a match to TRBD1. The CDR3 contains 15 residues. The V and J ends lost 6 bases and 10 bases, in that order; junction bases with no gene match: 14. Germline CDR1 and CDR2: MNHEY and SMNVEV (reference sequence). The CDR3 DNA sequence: TGTGCCAGCAGAAAACGCCGGGACAGGTCCGAACCCCAGCATTTT. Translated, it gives CASRKRRDRSEPQHF.

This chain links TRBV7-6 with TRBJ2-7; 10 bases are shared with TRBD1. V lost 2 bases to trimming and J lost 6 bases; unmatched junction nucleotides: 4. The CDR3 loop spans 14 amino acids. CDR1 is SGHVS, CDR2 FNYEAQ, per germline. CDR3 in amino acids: CASSLMGQGSEQYF. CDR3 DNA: TGTGCCAGCAGCTTAATGGGACAGGGGAGCGAGCAGTACTTC.

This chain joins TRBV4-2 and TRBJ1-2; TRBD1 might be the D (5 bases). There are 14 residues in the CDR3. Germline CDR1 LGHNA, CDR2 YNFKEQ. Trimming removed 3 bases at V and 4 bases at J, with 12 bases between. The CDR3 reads CASSQKGFLYGYTF. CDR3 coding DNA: TGTGCCAGCAGCCAGAAGGGGTTCCTCTATGGCTACACCTTC.

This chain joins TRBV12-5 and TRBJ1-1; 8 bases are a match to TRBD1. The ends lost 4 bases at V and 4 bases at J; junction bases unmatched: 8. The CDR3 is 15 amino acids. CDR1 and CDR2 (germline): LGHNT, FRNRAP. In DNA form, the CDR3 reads TGTGCTAGTGGTTCGCCCCAGGGGGCCGGCACTGAAGCTTTCTTT. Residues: CASGSPQGAGTEAFF.

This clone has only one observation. The CDR3 loop is CASSQYTASTDTQYF. The CDR3 DNA follows: TGCGCCAGCAGCCAATATACAGCTAGCACAGATACGCAGTATTTT. The chain couples TRBV4-3 to TRBJ2-3; D not resolved. V was shortened by 2 bases and J by 0 bases, with 9 bases between the two germline ends. This CDR3 is 15 amino acids long. CDR1 is LGHNA and CDR2 is YSLEER in the germline V gene.

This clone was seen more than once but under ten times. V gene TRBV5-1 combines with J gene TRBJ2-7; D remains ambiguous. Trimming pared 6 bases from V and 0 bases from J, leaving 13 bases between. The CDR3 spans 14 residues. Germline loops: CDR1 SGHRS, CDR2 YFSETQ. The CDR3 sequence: CASTKSLSSYEQYF. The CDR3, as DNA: TGCGCCAGCACCAAGAGCCTTAGCTCCTACGAGCAGTACTTC.

CDR3 protein: CSVDKNTEAFF. As DNA, the CDR3 is TGCAGCGTTGACAAGAACACTGAAGCTTTCTTT. The chain joins TRBV29-1 to TRBJ1-1, with D hard to call. Looked up from germline, CDR1 is SQVTM and CDR2 is ANQGSEA. V was trimmed by 3 bases and J by 1 base, leaving 3 bases between them. This CDR3 comprises 11 residues.

In DNA form, the CDR3 reads TGTGCCAGCAGCTTAACCGGGACCCCTTATGAAAAACTGTTTTTT. Translating gives CASSLTGTPYEKLFF. V is TRBV11-2 and J is TRBJ1-4; D is perhaps TRBD1 (5 bases). This CDR3 is 15 amino acids long. Per germline, CDR1 SGHAT and CDR2 FQNNGV. Trimming cost V 2 bases and J 6 bases, with 13 bases left between them.

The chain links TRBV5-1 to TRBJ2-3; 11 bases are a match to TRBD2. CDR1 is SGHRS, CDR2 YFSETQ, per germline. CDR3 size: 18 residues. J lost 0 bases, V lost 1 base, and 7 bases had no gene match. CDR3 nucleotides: TGCGCCAGCAGCTTGAGAGCTAGCGGGGGGATTAGCACAGATACGCAGTATTTT. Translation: CASSLRASGGISTDTQYF.